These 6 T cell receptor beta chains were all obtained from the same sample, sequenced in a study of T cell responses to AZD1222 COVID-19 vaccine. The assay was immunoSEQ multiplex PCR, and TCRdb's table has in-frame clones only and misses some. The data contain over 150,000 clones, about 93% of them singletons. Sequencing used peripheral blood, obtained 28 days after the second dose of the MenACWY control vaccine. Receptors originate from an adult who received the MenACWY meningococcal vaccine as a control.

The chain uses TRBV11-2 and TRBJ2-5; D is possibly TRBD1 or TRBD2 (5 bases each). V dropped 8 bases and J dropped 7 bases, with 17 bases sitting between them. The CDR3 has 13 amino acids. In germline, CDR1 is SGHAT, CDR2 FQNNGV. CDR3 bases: TGTGCCAGCCACCCTAGGGAGAGGGGGACCCAGTACTTC. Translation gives CASHPRERGTQYF.

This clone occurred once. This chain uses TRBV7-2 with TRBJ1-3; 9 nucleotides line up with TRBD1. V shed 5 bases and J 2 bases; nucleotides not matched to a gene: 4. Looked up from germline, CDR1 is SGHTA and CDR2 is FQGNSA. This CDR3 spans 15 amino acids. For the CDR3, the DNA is TGTGCCAGCAGCCCCCGGACAGGGGCTGGAAACACCATATATTTT. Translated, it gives CASSPRTGAGNTIYF.

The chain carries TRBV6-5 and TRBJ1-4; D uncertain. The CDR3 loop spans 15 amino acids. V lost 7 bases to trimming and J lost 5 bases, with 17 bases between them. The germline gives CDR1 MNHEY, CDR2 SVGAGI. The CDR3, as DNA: TGTGCCAGCAAAATAGACCCCGCCGCGAATGAAAAACTGTTTTTT. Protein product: CASKIDPAANEKLFF.

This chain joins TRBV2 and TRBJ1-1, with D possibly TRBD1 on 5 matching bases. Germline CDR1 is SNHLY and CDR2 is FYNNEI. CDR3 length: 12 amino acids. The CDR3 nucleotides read TGTCCGACGGGACGGGAGAACACTGAAGCTTTCTTT. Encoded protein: CPTGRENTEAFF.

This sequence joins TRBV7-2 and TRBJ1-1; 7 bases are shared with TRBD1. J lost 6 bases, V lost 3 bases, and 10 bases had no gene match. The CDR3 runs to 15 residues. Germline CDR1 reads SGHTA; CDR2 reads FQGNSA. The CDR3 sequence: CASSFTPGGIAEAFF. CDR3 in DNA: TGTGCCAGCAGCTTTACCCCAGGGGGTATTGCTGAAGCTTTCTTT.

CDR3 amino acids: CASSTQGGLRQYGYTF. CDR3 nucleotide sequence: TGTGCCAGTAGTACCCAGGGGGGGCTTCGGCAATATGGCTACACCTTC. V gene TRBV19 combines with J gene TRBJ1-2; 7 nucleotides match TRBD1. CDR1 and CDR2 from the germline V gene are LNHDA and SQIVND (reference sequence). The CDR3 totals 16 residues. The V gene end was trimmed by 4 bases and the J gene end by 5 bases; junction bases not matched to a gene: 13.